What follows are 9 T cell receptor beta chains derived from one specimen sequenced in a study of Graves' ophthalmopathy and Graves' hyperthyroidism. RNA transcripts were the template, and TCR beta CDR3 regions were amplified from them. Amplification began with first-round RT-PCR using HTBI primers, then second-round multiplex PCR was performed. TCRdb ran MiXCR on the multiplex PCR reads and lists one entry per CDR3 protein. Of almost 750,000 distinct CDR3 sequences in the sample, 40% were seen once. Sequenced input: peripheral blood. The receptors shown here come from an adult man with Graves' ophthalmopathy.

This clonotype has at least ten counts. The CDR3 nucleotides read TGCAGCGCCTCAACCCAACCCCGGGACAGCTATGGCTACACCTTC. Protein sequence: CSASTQPRDSYGYTF. The rearrangement uses TRBV29-1 and TRBJ1-2, with 7 bases that match TRBD1. The CDR3 totals 15 residues. V lost 7 bases and J lost 4; bases outside the gene matches: 15. Germline V gene lookup returns CDR1 SQVTM and CDR2 ANQGSEA. Based on the CDR3 plus reference TRBV29-1 and TRBJ1-2, the full variable domain is SAVISQKPSRDICQRGTSLTIQCQVDSQVTMMFWYRQQPGQSLTLIATANQGSEATYESGFVIDKFPISRPNLTFSTLTVSNMSPEDSSIYLCSASTQPRDSYGYTFGSGTRLTVV.

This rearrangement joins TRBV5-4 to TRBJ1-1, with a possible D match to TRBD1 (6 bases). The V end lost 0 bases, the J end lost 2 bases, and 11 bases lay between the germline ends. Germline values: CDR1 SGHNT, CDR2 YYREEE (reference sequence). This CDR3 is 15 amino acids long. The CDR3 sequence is CASSLEPGTNTEAFF. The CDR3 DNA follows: TGTGCCAGCAGCTTGGAGCCAGGGACAAACACTGAAGCTTTCTTT. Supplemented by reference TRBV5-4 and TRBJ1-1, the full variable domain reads ETGVTQSPTHLIKTRGQQVTLRCSSQSGHNTVSWYQQALGQGPQFIFQYYREEENGRGNFPPRFSGLQFPNYSSELNVNALELDDSALYLCASSLEPGTNTEAFFGQGTRLTVV.

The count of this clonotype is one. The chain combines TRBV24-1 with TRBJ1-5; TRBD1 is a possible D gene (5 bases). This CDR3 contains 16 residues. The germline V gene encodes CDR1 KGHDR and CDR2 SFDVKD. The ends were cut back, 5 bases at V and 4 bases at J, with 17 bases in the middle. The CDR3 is CATSARDSGRNQPQHF. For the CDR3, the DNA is TGTGCCACCAGTGCTAGGGATTCAGGGCGGAATCAGCCCCAGCATTTT.

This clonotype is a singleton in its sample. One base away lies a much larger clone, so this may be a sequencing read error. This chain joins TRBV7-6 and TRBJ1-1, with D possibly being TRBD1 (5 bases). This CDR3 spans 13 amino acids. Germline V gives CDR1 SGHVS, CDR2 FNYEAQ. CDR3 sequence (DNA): TGTGTCAGCAGCTTGACAGCAGACACTGAAGCTTTCTTT. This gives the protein CVSSLTADTEAFF. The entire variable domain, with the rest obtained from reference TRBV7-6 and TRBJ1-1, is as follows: GAGVSQSPRYKVTKRGQDVALRCDPISGHVSLYWYRQALGQGPEFLTYFNYEAQQDKSGLPNDRFSAERPEGSISTLTIQRTEQRDSAMYRCVSSLTADTEAFFGQGTRLTVV.

The CDR3 coding sequence is TGTGCCAGCAGTAACCGCAGGGTTCTGAACACTGAAGCTTTCTTT. It yields the protein CASSNRRVLNTEAFF. V usage is TRBV25-1 and J usage is TRBJ1-1; tentative D call: TRBD1 (5 bases). This CDR3 is 15 amino acids long. Germline CDR1 reads MGHDK; CDR2 reads SYGVNS. The V and J ends lost 5 bases and 0 bases respectively, with 13 bases between them.

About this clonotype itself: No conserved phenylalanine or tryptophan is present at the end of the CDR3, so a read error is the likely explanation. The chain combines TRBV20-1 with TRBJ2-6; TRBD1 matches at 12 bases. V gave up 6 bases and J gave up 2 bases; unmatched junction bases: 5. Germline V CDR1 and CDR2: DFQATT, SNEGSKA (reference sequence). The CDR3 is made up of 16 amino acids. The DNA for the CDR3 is TGCAGTGCCTCCGGGACAGGGGGCGCTGGGGCCAACGTCCTGACTTTA. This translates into CSASGTGGAGANVLTL.

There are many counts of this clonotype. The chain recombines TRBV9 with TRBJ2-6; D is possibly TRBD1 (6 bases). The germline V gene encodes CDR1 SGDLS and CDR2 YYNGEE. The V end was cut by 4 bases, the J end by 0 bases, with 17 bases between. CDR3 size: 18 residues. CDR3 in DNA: TGTGCCAGCAGCTCAGCGCAGGGGTCATCCTCTGGGGCCAACGTCCTGACTTTC. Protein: CASSSAQGSSSGANVLTF.

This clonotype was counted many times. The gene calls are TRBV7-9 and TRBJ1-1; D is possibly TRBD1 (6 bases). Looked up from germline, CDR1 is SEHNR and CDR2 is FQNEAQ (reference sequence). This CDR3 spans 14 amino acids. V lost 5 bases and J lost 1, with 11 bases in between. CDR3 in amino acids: CASSESDRNTEAFF. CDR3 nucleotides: TGTGCCAGCAGCGAGTCGGACAGGAACACTGAAGCTTTCTTT.

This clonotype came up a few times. The CDR3 nucleotides are TGCGCCAGCAGGCTTGGGCCAAGGGAAGAAAAACTGTTTTTT. Amino acids: CASRLGPREEKLFF. The chain combines TRBV5-1 with TRBJ1-4; unclear D gene. V was pared by 5 bases and J by 8 bases, with 16 bases between. The germline CDR1 and CDR2 sequences are SGHRS and YFSETQ. The CDR3 runs to 14 residues.